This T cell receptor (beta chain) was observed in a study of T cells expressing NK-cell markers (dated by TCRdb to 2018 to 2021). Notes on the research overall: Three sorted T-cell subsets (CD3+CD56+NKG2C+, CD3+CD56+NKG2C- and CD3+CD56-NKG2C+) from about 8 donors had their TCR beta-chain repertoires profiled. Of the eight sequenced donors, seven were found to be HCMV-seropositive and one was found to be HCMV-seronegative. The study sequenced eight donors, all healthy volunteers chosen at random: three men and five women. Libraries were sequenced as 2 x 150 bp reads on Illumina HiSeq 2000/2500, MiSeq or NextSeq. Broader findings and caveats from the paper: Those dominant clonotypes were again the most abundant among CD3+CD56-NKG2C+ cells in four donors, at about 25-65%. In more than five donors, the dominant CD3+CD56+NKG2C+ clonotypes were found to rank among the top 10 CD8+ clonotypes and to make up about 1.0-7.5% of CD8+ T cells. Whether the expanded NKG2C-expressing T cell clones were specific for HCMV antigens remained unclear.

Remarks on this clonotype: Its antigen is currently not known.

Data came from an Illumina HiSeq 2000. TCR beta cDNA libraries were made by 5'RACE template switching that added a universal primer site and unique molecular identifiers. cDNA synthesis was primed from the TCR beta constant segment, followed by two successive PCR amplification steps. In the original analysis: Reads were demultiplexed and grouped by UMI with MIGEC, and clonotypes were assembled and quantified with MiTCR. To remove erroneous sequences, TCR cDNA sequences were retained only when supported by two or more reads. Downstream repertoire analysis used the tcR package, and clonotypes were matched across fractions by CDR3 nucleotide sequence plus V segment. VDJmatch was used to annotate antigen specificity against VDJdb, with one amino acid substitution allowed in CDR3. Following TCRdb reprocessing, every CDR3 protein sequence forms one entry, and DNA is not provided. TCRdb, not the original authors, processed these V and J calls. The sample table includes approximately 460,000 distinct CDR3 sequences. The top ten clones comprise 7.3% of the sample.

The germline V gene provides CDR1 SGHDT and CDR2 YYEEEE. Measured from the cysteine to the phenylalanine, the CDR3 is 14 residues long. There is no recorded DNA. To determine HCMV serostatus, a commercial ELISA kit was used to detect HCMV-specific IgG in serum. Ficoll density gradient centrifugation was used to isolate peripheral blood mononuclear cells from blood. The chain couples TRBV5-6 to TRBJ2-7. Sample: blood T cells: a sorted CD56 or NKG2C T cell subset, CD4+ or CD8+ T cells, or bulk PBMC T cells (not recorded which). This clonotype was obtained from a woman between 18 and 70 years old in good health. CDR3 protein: CASSLVQETYEQYF.